This is a list of T cell receptor beta chains from one sample in a study of shared clonotypes between healthy human individuals. The method was immunoSEQ multiplex PCR; TCRdb's version includes in-frame clones alone and lacks a portion of them. Among about 92,000 clones, more than 45% were seen once, and the ten largest hold less than 15%. Sequencing input: PBMCs. Receptors were obtained from a woman aged 35 to 49 in good health. Some clones in this sample may be carry-over from other donors' samples. CDR3s leave out the opening cysteine and the closing phenylalanine or tryptophan. Clone size is stated in some rows and not others, as once, few, many or a class when expanded.

J gene: TRBJ1-2
CDR3 length: 12
clone size: NA
V gene: TRBV5-1
CDR3 protein: ASSLDSPNYGYT

J gene: TRBJ2-4
CDR3 length: 14
clone size: many
V gene: TRBV25-1
CDR3 protein: ARGQPICIAKNIQY

J gene: TRBJ2-6
CDR3 length: 15
clone size: many
V gene: TRBV28
CDR3 protein: ASSPRTGSSGANVLT

J gene: TRBJ2-3
CDR3 length: 10
clone size: NA
V gene: TRBV18
CDR3 protein: ASSPPTDTQY

J gene: TRBJ2-7
CDR3 length: 13
clone size: few
V gene: TRBV28
CDR3 protein: ASTHRRGQTYEQY

J gene: TRBJ1-2
CDR3 length: 11
clone size: NA
V gene: TRBV6-6
CDR3 protein: ASSYGANYGYT

J gene: TRBJ2-2
CDR3 length: 13
clone size: NA
V gene: TRBV7-2
CDR3 protein: ASSLVLAGPGELF

J gene: TRBJ2-1
CDR3 length: 10
clone size: NA
V gene: TRBV10-3
CDR3 protein: AIRNLGNEQF

J gene: TRBJ2-7
CDR3 length: 11
clone size: NA
V gene: TRBV27
CDR3 protein: ASSRRDGYEQY

J gene: TRBJ1-5
CDR3 length: 12
clone size: many
V gene: TRBV5-1
CDR3 protein: ASSLVGGNQPQH

J gene: NA
CDR3 length: 13
clone size: NA
V gene: TRBV2
CDR3 protein: ASSDIVGQVFEQY

J gene: TRBJ2-2
CDR3 length: 13
clone size: many
V gene: TRBV2
CDR3 protein: ASSPSGRITGELF

J gene: TRBJ2-1
CDR3 length: 13
clone size: many
V gene: TRBV6-5
CDR3 protein: ASRKLAGGGNEQF

J gene: TRBJ1-2
CDR3 length: 11
clone size: few
V gene: TRBV29-1
CDR3 protein: SAATGEDYGYT

J gene: TRBJ2-3
CDR3 length: 14
clone size: NA
V gene: TRBV5-1
CDR3 protein: ASSLTGLAGGDTQY

J gene: TRBJ2-5
CDR3 length: 12
clone size: few
V gene: TRBV18
CDR3 protein: ASSPTANQETQY

J gene: TRBJ2-1
CDR3 length: 12
clone size: NA
V gene: TRBV30
CDR3 protein: AWSVSLTYNEQF

J gene: TRBJ2-2
CDR3 length: 16
clone size: NA
V gene: TRBV2
CDR3 protein: ASTEGQGAYEDTGELF

J gene: TRBJ2-7
CDR3 length: 17
clone size: NA
V gene: TRBV4-2
CDR3 protein: ASSQPPIPSSGSFSEQY

J gene: NA
CDR3 length: 14
clone size: NA
V gene: TRBV28
CDR3 protein: ASSLIGRSRVYEQY

J gene: TRBJ1-4
CDR3 length: 10
clone size: NA
V gene: TRBV30
CDR3 protein: AWGQNNEKLF

J gene: TRBJ2-7
CDR3 length: 12
clone size: NA
V gene: TRBV10-2
CDR3 protein: ASSWDRLSYEQY

J gene: TRBJ1-5
CDR3 length: 13
clone size: few
V gene: TRBV2
CDR3 protein: ASTRNRGGDLPQH

J gene: TRBJ2-1
CDR3 length: 13
clone size: NA
V gene: TRBV28
CDR3 protein: ASSFPRTYYNEQF

J gene: TRBJ2-3
CDR3 length: 15
clone size: once
V gene: TRBV28
CDR3 protein: ASSLLASGRTADTQY

J gene: NA
CDR3 length: 11
clone size: many
V gene: TRBV5-1
CDR3 protein: ASSGTSSYEQY

J gene: TRBJ2-7
CDR3 length: 11
clone size: NA
V gene: TRBV6-5
CDR3 protein: ASNTGQGYEQY

J gene: TRBJ2-7
CDR3 length: 12
clone size: many
V gene: TRBV5-1
CDR3 protein: ASSAASRNYEQY

J gene: TRBJ2-5
CDR3 length: 11
clone size: NA
V gene: TRBV19
CDR3 protein: ASRVPGAETQY

J gene: TRBJ2-1
CDR3 length: 14
clone size: few
V gene: TRBV4-1
CDR3 protein: ASSSFRGSSYNEQF

J gene: TRBJ2-7
CDR3 length: 11
clone size: once
V gene: TRBV10-3
CDR3 protein: AISGTGSSEQY

J gene: TRBJ2-7
CDR3 length: 14
clone size: NA
V gene: TRBV4-3
CDR3 protein: ASSQDWGTSSYEQY

J gene: TRBJ2-6
CDR3 length: 13
clone size: NA
V gene: TRBV5-1
CDR3 protein: AGSLEGVGANVLT

J gene: TRBJ2-7
CDR3 length: 9
clone size: many
V gene: TRBV5-4
CDR3 protein: ASTDSYEQY

J gene: TRBJ2-7
CDR3 length: 12
clone size: NA
V gene: TRBV27
CDR3 protein: ASSPRPATYEQY

J gene: TRBJ1-5
CDR3 length: 12
clone size: few
V gene: TRBV4-2
CDR3 protein: ASGTGGLNQPQH

J gene: TRBJ2-1
CDR3 length: 9
clone size: NA
V gene: TRBV20-1
CDR3 protein: SAVRGNEQF

J gene: TRBJ2-1
CDR3 length: 14
clone size: NA
V gene: TRBV5-6
CDR3 protein: ASSLSTSGSYNEQF

J gene: TRBJ1-1
CDR3 length: 11
clone size: NA
V gene: TRBV7-2
CDR3 protein: ASSTDRNTEAF

J gene: TRBJ1-2
CDR3 length: 12
clone size: NA
V gene: TRBV7-2
CDR3 protein: ASSLGQGNYGYT

J gene: NA
CDR3 length: 14
clone size: NA
V gene: TRBV9
CDR3 protein: ASSPTGTSASYEQY

J gene: TRBJ1-6
CDR3 length: 11
clone size: few
V gene: TRBV29-1
CDR3 protein: SVRRGREAPLH

J gene: TRBJ1-1
CDR3 length: 12
clone size: NA
V gene: TRBV29-1
CDR3 protein: STYTGTENTEAF

J gene: TRBJ2-7
CDR3 length: 14
clone size: NA
V gene: TRBV30
CDR3 protein: AWSRTSAVSSYEQY

J gene: TRBJ2-5
CDR3 length: 11
clone size: NA
V gene: TRBV19
CDR3 protein: ASSRGRRLEQY

J gene: TRBJ2-1
CDR3 length: 12
clone size: few
V gene: TRBV6-6
CDR3 protein: ASSYRSGSNEQF

J gene: TRBJ2-7
CDR3 length: 10
clone size: NA
V gene: TRBV29-1
CDR3 protein: SVRDGTYEQY